The clone carrying this T cell receptor beta chain showed up just once. The CDR3 is 14 residues long. J gave up 6 bases and V 0 bases, and 5 bases lay outside the gene matches. Germline loops: CDR1 SGDLS, CDR2 YYNGEE. This sample was taken from a study of shared clonotypes between healthy human individuals. TCRdb keeps only in-frame clones here, not all; method: immunoSEQ multiplex PCR. The data contain some 2 million clones, roughly 94% of them singletons. This sequence originates from a man in his late teens or twenties in good health. The chain combines TRBV9 with TRBJ2-7; 8 positions agree with TRBD1. The material sequenced was naive CD4+ T cells sorted from blood. Noted subset: CD45RA+ positively selected. The chain's CDR3 is CASSVGGQVSEQYF. CDR3 DNA: TGTGCCAGCAGCGTAGGGGGACAGGTGTCCGAGCAGTACTTC.